This T cell receptor beta chain was found in a study of technical replicates of blood from several donors. Germline loops: CDR1 SNHLY, CDR2 FYNNEI. The CDR3 sequence is 12 residues long. Measured with immunoSEQ multiplex PCR; TCRdb has only the in-frame clones, and not every one. The sample contains some 13,000 clones, almost 80% of which appear only once. The specimen sequenced was PBMCs. The chain combines TRBV2 with TRBJ2-7, with D maybe TRBD1 (6 bases). The receptor comes from a human donor in good health. CDR3 sequence (DNA): TGTGCCAGCAGTGAGCCGCCGGGACATCTCACGGTC. This sequence encodes CASSEPPGHLTV.